This T cell receptor (beta chain) was retrieved from a study of cytomegalovirus exposure and HLA in healthy donors. Study-wide findings and caveats: A later analysis found first-cohort TCR clusters tended to co-occur in the 100 to 150 validation repertoires. The authors listed 180 or so TCR beta chains as cytomegalovirus-associated. CMV antigen specificity was confirmed in vitro for a few CMV-associated chains.

On this clone: The antigen remains undetermined.

TCRdb's copy holds only in-frame clones and misses some; the assay was immunoSEQ multiplex PCR. Altogether fewer than 75,000 clones are present, 94% being singletons, with the ten largest covering about 1.9%. The CDR3 has 14 residues. V lost 2 bases and J 3 bases, leaving 10 bases between the germline ends. CDR1 is KGHSH, CDR2 LQKENI, per germline. The rearrangement links TRBV18 to TRBJ1-1; no clear D. The sequencing input was PBMCs. This sequence was found in a woman aged 18-29 years in good health and CMV-seropositive. CDR3 region: CASSPALRDTEAFF. The CDR3 DNA sequence: TGTGCCAGCTCACCAGCTTTGAGGGACACTGAAGCTTTCTTT.